The 20 T cell receptor beta chains given below trace back to one sample, sequenced in a study of blood T cell repertoires in COVID-19. Using immunoSEQ multiplex PCR, the repertoire was profiled, and TCRdb retains in-frame clones only, with some absent. The table includes around 28,000 clones, roughly 89% detected once. The material sequenced was peripheral blood. These receptors were taken from a human donor in a cohort sampled during active COVID-19.

The genes are TRBV25-1 and TRBJ2-5, with TRBD2 as a possible D gene (5 bases). Per germline, CDR1 MGHDK and CDR2 SYGVNS. The CDR3 has 13 amino acids. V lost 6 bases to trimming and J lost 2 bases, with 10 bases between them. The CDR3, as DNA: TGTGCCAGCAGACTAGGACGGCAAGAGACCCAGTACTTC. Protein product: CASRLGRQETQYF. Full variable domain (outside the CDR3, taken from reference TRBV25-1 and TRBJ2-5): EADIYQTPRYLVIGTGKKITLECSQTMGHDKMYWYQQDPGMELHLIHYSYGVNSTEKGDLSSESTVSRIRTEHFPLTLESARPSHTSQYLCASRLGRQETQYFGPGTRLLVL.

The rearrangement links TRBV5-6 to TRBJ2-3; no firm D call. Trimming took 3 bases from V and 5 from J, leaving 7 bases between them. Germline CDR1 reads SGHDT; CDR2 reads YYEEEE. The length of the CDR3 is 12 residues. The CDR3 here is CASSSYLDTQYF. The DNA for the CDR3 is TGTGCCAGCAGCTCCTATTTAGATACGCAGTATTTT.

The V gene is TRBV9, the J gene TRBJ2-3, with 10 positions matching TRBD2. This CDR3 is 16 amino acids long. V was clipped by 0 bases and J by 3 bases; unmatched bases: 4. The V gene's germline CDR1 is SGDLS and CDR2 YYNGEE. In DNA form, the CDR3 reads TGTGCCAGCAGCGTAGCAGCTAGCGGGGGTACAGATACGCAGTATTTT. Residues: CASSVAASGGTDTQYF.

The genes are TRBV7-9 and TRBJ2-5, with 9 bases lining up with TRBD1. The CDR3 has 19 amino acids. After removal of 5 bases from V and 0 bases from J, the junction contained 16 bases not matched to a gene. Germline V gene sequence: CDR1 SEHNR, CDR2 FQNEAQ (reference sequence). In DNA, the CDR3 is TGTGCCAGCAGCCCCTTAGTGGGACAGGGAGTTGTTTACCAAGAGACCCAGTACTTC. Protein product: CASSPLVGQGVVYQETQYF.

The chain recombines TRBV6-2 or TRBV6-3 with TRBJ2-5, with a weak D call TRBD1 (6 bases). Trimming pared 2 bases from V and 4 bases from J, leaving 14 bases between. This CDR3 has 15 amino acids. The germline V gene has CDR1 MNHEY and CDR2 SVGEGT. CDR3 nucleotide sequence: TGTGCCAGCAGTTACACCTACAGGGCCGGAGAGACCCAGTACTTC. Translating gives CASSYTYRAGETQYF.

The chain employs TRBV13 and TRBJ1-6; perhaps TRBD1 as D (6 bases). Germline V lookup: CDR1 PRHDT, CDR2 FYEKMQ (reference sequence). The V end was cut by 0 bases, the J end by 0 bases, with 9 bases between. The length of the CDR3 is 17 residues. In DNA form, the CDR3 reads TGTGCCAGCAGCTTAGGGCAGGGGAGCTCCTATAATTCACCCCTCCACTTT. Protein product: CASSLGQGSSYNSPLHF.

The chain links TRBV7-9 to TRBJ2-4; weak D call: TRBD1 (6 bases). Germline lookup yields CDR1 SEHNR and CDR2 FQNEAQ (reference sequence). CDR3 length equals 14 residues. Trimming cost V 2 bases and J 6 bases, with 11 bases left between them. In DNA form, the CDR3 reads TGTGCCAGCAGCTTACAGGGGCCAGTAAACATTCAGTACTTC. Its translation: CASSLQGPVNIQYF.

This chain joins TRBV19 and TRBJ1-1; D uncertain. The CDR3 length is 13 residues. V gave up 3 bases and J gave up 1 base, with 6 bases separating them. Germline V gene data show CDR1 as LNHDA and CDR2 as SQIVND (reference sequence). The CDR3: CASSIRRNTEAFF. CDR3 sequence (DNA): TGTGCCAGTAGTATCCGCAGGAACACTGAAGCTTTCTTT.

This sequence joins TRBV11-2 and TRBJ2-2, with TRBD2 matching over 7 bases. CDR3 length: 15 residues. V lost 5 bases and J lost 4; bases outside the gene matches: 7. Germline assignment: CDR1 SGHAT and CDR2 FQNNGV. The CDR3 DNA reads as TGTGCCAGCAGCCTAATGGGGGGGAGCACCGGGGAGCTGTTTTTT. Translating gives CASSLMGGSTGELFF.

The CDR3 sequence is CASSYVQGGTEQFF. CDR3 nucleotide sequence: TGTGCCAGCAGCTACGTGCAGGGCGGGACTGAGCAGTTCTTC. The chain employs TRBV11-2 and TRBJ2-1, with a tentative D call TRBD2 (6 bases). Trimming pared 4 bases from V and 9 bases from J, leaving 16 bases between. CDR1 and CDR2 (germline): SGHAT, FQNNGV. This CDR3 contains 14 residues.

The chain recombines TRBV6-1 with TRBJ1-1, with a weak D call TRBD1 (5 bases). The CDR3 sequence is 14 residues long. In germline, CDR1 is MNHNS, CDR2 SASEGT. V lost 1 base to trimming and J lost 11 bases, with 17 bases between them. CDR3 DNA sequence: TGTGCCAGCAGTGAAGGAAACAGGTTAATGAGGGCTTTCTTT. Encoded protein: CASSEGNRLMRAFF.

The V gene is TRBV11-2, the J gene TRBJ2-7, with TRBD1 identical over 7 bases. Germline values: CDR1 SGHAT, CDR2 FQNNGV. This CDR3 has 13 amino acids. V shed 5 bases, J shed 6 bases, and the junction held 7 bases outside the gene matches. CDR3 residues: CASSTDRVGEQYF. CDR3 sequence (DNA): TGTGCCAGCAGCACTGACAGGGTGGGCGAGCAGTACTTC.

The chain employs TRBV6-5 and TRBJ2-7; D is possibly TRBD2 (6 bases). The CDR3 runs to 14 residues. Trimming removed 6 bases from V and 3 bases from J, with 15 bases in between. CDR1 is MNHEY, CDR2 SVGAGI, per germline. In nucleotides, the CDR3 is TGTGCCAGCAGCGCGGGACCCAAAAACTACGAGCAGTACTTC. It codes for CASSAGPKNYEQYF.

The genes are TRBV10-3 and TRBJ2-2; D is possibly TRBD2 (5 bases). V dropped 10 bases and J dropped 3 bases, with 12 bases sitting between them. The CDR3 totals 13 residues. The germline CDR1 and CDR2 sequences are ENHRY and SYGVKD. CDR3 in amino acids: CATRPGDTGELFF. CDR3 in DNA: TGTGCCACCCGGCCCGGGGACACCGGGGAGCTGTTTTTT.

V gene TRBV7-2 combines with J gene TRBJ1-1, with 8 bases that match TRBD1. The CDR3 spans 13 residues. Germline V gives CDR1 SGHTA, CDR2 FQGNSA. V lost 2 bases, J lost 7 bases, and 3 bases stayed unmatched. The CDR3 reads CASSLIRGREAFF. The DNA of the CDR3 is TGTGCCAGCAGCTTAATCAGGGGGCGTGAAGCTTTCTTT.

The V gene is TRBV27, the J gene TRBJ2-7; a possible D gene is TRBD1 (5 bases). The CDR3 loop spans 15 amino acids. The germline gives CDR1 MNHEY, CDR2 SMNVEV (reference sequence). V was shortened by 6 bases and J by 2 bases, with 17 bases between the two germline ends. In nucleotides, the CDR3 is TGTGCCAGCAGGCGATTTCAGGGATCCCCCTACGAGCAGTACTTC. It translates to CASRRFQGSPYEQYF.

The chain carries TRBV7-3 and TRBJ2-5, with D possibly TRBD1 on 6 matching bases. V lost 5 bases, J lost 5 bases, and 12 bases lay in between. The CDR3 totals 13 residues. Germline CDR1 and CDR2: SGHTA and FQGTGA. This CDR3 is CASSLRQGETQYF. Here the CDR3 DNA reads TGTGCCAGCAGCCTACGGCAGGGGGAGACCCAGTACTTC. Combining the CDR3 with reference TRBV7-3 and TRBJ2-5 gives the whole variable domain GAGVSQTPSNKVTEKGKYVELRCDPISGHTALYWYRQSLGQGPEFLIYFQGTGAADDSGLPNDRFFAVRPEGSVSTLKIQRTERGDSAVYLCASSLRQGETQYFGPGTRLLVL.

The chain couples TRBV5-1 to TRBJ2-1; 11 positions match TRBD2. The CDR3 totals 14 residues. CDR1 SGHRS and CDR2 YFSETQ come from the germline V gene. The ends lost 8 bases at V and 7 bases at J; junction bases unmatched: 8. The CDR3 nucleotides are TGCGCCAGTACCGGGACTAGCGGTGGGAATGAGCAGTTCTTC. It is translated as CASTGTSGGNEQFF. Filled out from reference TRBV5-1 and TRBJ2-1, the complete variable domain reads KAGVTQTPRYLIKTRGQQVTLSCSPISGHRSVSWYQQTPGQGLQFLFEYFSETQRNKGNFPGRFSGRQFSNSRSEMNVSTLELGDSALYLCASTGTSGGNEQFFGPGTRLTVL.

This rearrangement joins TRBV2 to TRBJ1-2, with 11 bases fitting TRBD1. V lost 0 bases, J lost 8 bases, and 2 bases stayed unmatched. The CDR3 length is 14 residues. Germline CDR1 reads SNHLY; CDR2 reads FYNNEI. CDR3 protein: CASSEAWDRGGYTF. For the CDR3, the DNA is TGTGCCAGCAGTGAAGCGTGGGACAGGGGGGGCTACACCTTC.

V usage is TRBV24-1 and J usage is TRBJ2-1, with 11 bases aligning to TRBD1. The CDR3 has 15 amino acids. Losses at the gene ends were 4 bases for V and 7 bases for J; bases not matched to a gene: 5. Germline V gives CDR1 KGHDR, CDR2 SFDVKD. DNA for the CDR3: TGTGCCACCAGTGACGGACAGGGGGCGAGGAATGAGCAGTTCTTC. This encodes CATSDGQGARNEQFF.